The 9 T cell receptor beta chains below were found in one sample sequenced in a study of cytomegalovirus exposure and HLA in healthy donors. Profiled with immunoSEQ multiplex PCR; TCRdb holds only in-frame clones, not every one. The sample yields about 120,000 clones, about 92% seen once. Sequenced input: PBMCs. The receptor source for this set is a woman between 18 and 30 years old in good health and CMV-seronegative.

The chain has TRBV7-2 and TRBJ1-6; unclear D gene. Trimming cost V 5 bases and J 13 bases, with 15 bases left between them. The CDR3 runs to 13 residues. The germline V gene encodes CDR1 SGHTA and CDR2 FQGNSA. The CDR3 DNA sequence: TGTGCCAGCAGCCTCCAAAGAACAGCTCCCCTCCACTTT. Encoded protein: CASSLQRTAPLHF.

V usage is TRBV5-1 and J usage is TRBJ2-2, with a possible D match to TRBD1 (5 bases). The CDR3 has 15 amino acids. V dropped 0 bases and J dropped 7 bases, with 13 bases sitting between them. Germline CDR1 and CDR2: SGHRS and YFSETQ. The CDR3 DNA reads TGCGCCAGCAGCTTGGCTCGGACCCAGGGCGGGGAGCTGTTTTTT. Encoded protein: CASSLARTQGGELFF.

Notes on this clone: The junction and the germline gene differ at one end; a read error may be behind it. This sample also contains other DNA sequences that code for the same CDR3. The J gene is TRBJ2-7, the V gene TRBV30, with no clear D. Looked up from germline, CDR1 is GTSNPN and CDR2 is SVGIG (reference sequence). The CDR3 spans 11 residues. The CDR3 here is CAWSVLYEQYF. The CDR3 nucleotides read TGTGCCTGGAGTGTACTCTACGAACAGTACTTC. The variable domain in full, completed from reference TRBV30 and TRBJ2-7, reads SQTIHQWPATLVQPVGSPLSLECTVEGTSNPNLYWYRQAAGRGLQLLFYSVGIGQISSEVPQNLSASRPQDRQFILSSKKLLLSDSGFYLCAWSVLYEQYFGPGTRLTVT.

The chain carries TRBV4-3 and TRBJ2-3; 14 bases match TRBD2. V trimming: 4 bases; J trimming: 4 bases; junction bases outside the gene matches: 4. The CDR3 length is 16 residues. Looked up from germline, CDR1 is LGHNA and CDR2 is YSLEER. The CDR3 protein is CASSLGLAGGADTQYF. In DNA, the CDR3 is TGCGCCAGCAGCCTTGGACTAGCGGGGGGAGCAGATACGCAGTATTTT.

This chain connects TRBV19 to TRBJ2-3, with a tentative D call TRBD1 (6 bases). Germline V gives CDR1 LNHDA, CDR2 SQIVND (reference sequence). The CDR3 loop spans 14 amino acids. V was trimmed by 9 bases and J by 1 base, leaving 14 bases between them. The CDR3 bases are TGTGCCAGCAAAACAGGGTTCGGCACAGATACGCAGTATTTT. Translated: CASKTGFGTDTQYF.

In its sample, this clone was seen a few times. V gene TRBV30 combines with J gene TRBJ2-7; D might be TRBD1 (5 bases). Germline V gene sequence: CDR1 GTSNPN, CDR2 SVGIG (reference sequence). CDR3 size: 13 residues. Trimming removed 0 bases from V and 2 bases from J, with 8 bases in between. CDR3 protein: CAWSVTGPYEQYF. The CDR3 DNA reads as TGTGCCTGGAGTGTAACAGGTCCCTACGAGCAGTACTTC.

This chain joins TRBV7-3 and TRBJ2-3, with 10 bases lining up with TRBD1. Trimming cost V 0 bases and J 4 bases; bases outside gene matches: 4. CDR1 and CDR2 from the germline V gene are SGHTA and FQGTGA. The CDR3 totals 16 residues. In DNA, the CDR3 is TGTGCCAGCAGCTTAACCCGGGACAGGGGCGCAGATACGCAGTATTTT. This translates into CASSLTRDRGADTQYF.

The chain links TRBV7-9 to TRBJ2-2; a possible D gene is TRBD1 (6 bases). CDR1 and CDR2 from the germline V gene are SEHNR and FQNEAQ (reference sequence). The ends were cut back, 2 bases at V and 1 base at J, with 14 bases in the middle. This CDR3 is 17 amino acids long. The CDR3 DNA reads as TGTGCCAGCAGCTTAACCCCTACAGGGTGGAACACCGGGGAGCTGTTTTTT. Residues: CASSLTPTGWNTGELFF.

The rearrangement joins TRBV10-1 to TRBJ2-7, with 8 bases that match TRBD1. V shed 6 bases, J shed 3 bases, and the junction held 10 bases outside the gene matches. The CDR3 sequence is 15 residues long. Per the germline V gene, CDR1 is WNHNN and CDR2 is SYGVQD (reference sequence). As DNA, the CDR3 is TGCGCCAGCAGCATTCCCGGGACAGGAATCTACGAGCAGTACTTC. Protein product: CASSIPGTGIYEQYF.